This T cell receptor (beta chain) stems from a study of monozygotic twins with inflammatory bowel disease. Study findings and constraints: Especially where disease activity was present, IBD patients had fewer clonotypes in common with others than healthy twins did. No repertoire similarity difference was seen between concordant and discordant twins; power was possibly limited.

Collection of an approximately 2.3 ml blood sample took place per donor. Added by template switching were UMIs that each held a 6-nucleotide sample barcode. TCRdb reprocessed the 5' RACE reads and stores each CDR3 protein as one record, lacking DNA. This sample's table reports 150,000 to 200,000 distinct CDR3 sequences. The CDR3 is made up of 13 amino acids. CDR1 is MNHNS and CDR2 is SASEGT in the germline V gene. Concerning this clonotype itself: The antigen is unknown.

Sequencing input: blood. This receptor was taken from a human donor with ulcerative colitis or Crohn's disease, or a healthy co-twin of an affected twin (not recorded which). The V and J genes are TRBV6-1 and TRBJ2-2; TCRdb's assignment of TRBD2 cannot be checked, as there is no DNA. Here the CDR3 reads CARLEENTGELFF.